This is a list of T cell receptor beta chains from one sample in a study of Ad26.COV2.S vaccination and SARS-CoV-2 variants. Assay used: immunoSEQ multiplex PCR; TCRdb lists only in-frame clones, some missing. This repertoire shows fewer than 500,000 clones, 80% to 95% found once; its top ten account for 9.5% to 15%. Here the sequenced sample was peripheral blood, taken in a trial of Ad26.COV2.S vaccine versus placebo. The receptors stem from a person between 18 and 65 years old who received the Ad26.COV2.S COVID-19 vaccine or a placebo. CDR3s leave out the opening cysteine and the closing phenylalanine or tryptophan.

v_gene	j_gene	CDR3aa
TRBV24-1	TRBJ2-1	ATSDASGTYNEQF
TRBV7-2	TRBJ2-6	ASSPYLAGESGANVLT
TRBV29-1	TRBJ2-5	SVDEPGLAGVSGETQY
TRBV7-2	TRBJ2-7	ASSLTLPYEQY
TRBV30	TRBJ2-2	AWRGLASTGELF
TRBV7-9	TRBJ2-7	ASSLDGAEPGEQY
TRBV7-2	TRBJ2-7	ASSLGGRHYEQY
TRBV27	TRBJ2-1	ASSPRQGTSGRNEQF
TRBV6-2/TRBV6-3	TRBJ1-2	ASSYLLLGDNLRGYT
TRBV7-2	TRBJ2-1	ASSLPSGRASYNEQF
TRBV4-3	TRBJ1-2	ASSQENRADYGYT
TRBV6-2/TRBV6-3	TRBJ1-5	ASSNQGTHQYQPQH
TRBV4-2	TRBJ2-3	ASSQDRTGGADTQY
TRBV30	TRBJ2-3	AWSVVGGTDTQY
TRBV7-2	TRBJ1-2	ASSFQGGDYGYT
TRBV5-1	TRBJ2-1	ASSSRGTGAWEQF
TRBV12-3/TRBV12-4	TRBJ2-7	ASSASDEQY
TRBV19	TRBJ2-1	ATSPTGIGNEQF
TRBV24-1	TRBJ2-6	ATSVSSGSPGGANVLT
TRBV14	TRBJ2-2	ASSQAGGELF
TRBV4-3	TRBJ2-5	ASSQDFTGSETQY
TRBV5-4	TRBJ2-1	ASGRESSYNEQF
TRBV19	TRBJ1-1	ATAGTGGFTEAF
TRBV10-1	TRBJ2-3	ASSERGERGADTQY
TRBV28	TRBJ1-2	ASSFKGFYGYT
TRBV11-2	TRBJ1-3	ASSLATGIIGNTIY
TRBV27	TRBJ1-2	ASSFSQNYGYT
TRBV25-1	TRBJ2-1	ASTGRTSGRSYNEQF
TRBV4-2	TRBJ2-5	ASSQGWEGGQETQY
TRBV5-5	TRBJ2-3	ASSLASSTDTQY
TRBV9	TRBJ2-1	ASSVGRWGEVRNEQF
TRBV6-2/TRBV6-3	TRBJ1-1	ASSYSTGTGGLGAF
TRBV7-2	TRBJ2-5	ASSPDRQETQY
TRBV15	TRBJ2-1	ATSRGSDEQF
TRBV6-2/TRBV6-3	TRBJ2-2	ASSDLGAGTNTGELF
TRBV2	TRBJ1-3	AKSTGASGNTIY
TRBV19	TRBJ2-1	ASSTTSAWHEQF
TRBV7-3	TRBJ2-3	ASSLISTDTQY
TRBV29-1	TRBJ2-1	SVGGLAGIYNEQF
TRBV28	TRBJ2-7	ASTPSGSDPYEQY
TRBV4-1	TRBJ2-3	ASSQARTSGNPPDTQY
TRBV7-9	TRBJ1-1	ASSLGVEAF
TRBV12-3/TRBV12-4	TRBJ2-2	ASSFFGELF
TRBV18	TRBJ2-7	ASSPRAGKNEQY
TRBV5-1	TRBJ2-7	ASSPVTGISYEQY
TRBV14	TRBJ2-7	ASSRAGALSYEQY
TRBV5-6	TRBJ2-4	ASSQLSDKNIQY
TRBV6-2/TRBV6-3	TRBJ1-1	ASSPPGRLKFYTEAF
TRBV5-5	TRBJ2-4	ASSLAAGVTNIQY
TRBV5-1	TRBJ2-2	ASSLLAGSTGELF
TRBV14	TRBJ2-1	ASSPIGLAGVGEQF